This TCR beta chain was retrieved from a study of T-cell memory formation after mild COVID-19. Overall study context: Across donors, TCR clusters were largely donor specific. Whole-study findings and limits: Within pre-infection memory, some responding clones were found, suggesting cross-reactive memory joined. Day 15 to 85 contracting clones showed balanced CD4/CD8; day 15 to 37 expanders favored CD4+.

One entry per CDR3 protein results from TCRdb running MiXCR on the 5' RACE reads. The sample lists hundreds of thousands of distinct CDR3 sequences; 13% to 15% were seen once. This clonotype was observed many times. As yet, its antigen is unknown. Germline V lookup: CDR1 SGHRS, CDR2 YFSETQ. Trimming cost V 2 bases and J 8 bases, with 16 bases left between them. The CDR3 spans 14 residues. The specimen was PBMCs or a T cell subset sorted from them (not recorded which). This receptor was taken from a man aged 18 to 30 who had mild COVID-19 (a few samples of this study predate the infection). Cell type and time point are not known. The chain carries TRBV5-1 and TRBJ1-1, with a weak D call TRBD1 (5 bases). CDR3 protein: CASSLPDTPYEAFF. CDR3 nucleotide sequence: TGCGCCAGCAGCTTACCGGACACGCCGTACGAAGCTTTCTTT.